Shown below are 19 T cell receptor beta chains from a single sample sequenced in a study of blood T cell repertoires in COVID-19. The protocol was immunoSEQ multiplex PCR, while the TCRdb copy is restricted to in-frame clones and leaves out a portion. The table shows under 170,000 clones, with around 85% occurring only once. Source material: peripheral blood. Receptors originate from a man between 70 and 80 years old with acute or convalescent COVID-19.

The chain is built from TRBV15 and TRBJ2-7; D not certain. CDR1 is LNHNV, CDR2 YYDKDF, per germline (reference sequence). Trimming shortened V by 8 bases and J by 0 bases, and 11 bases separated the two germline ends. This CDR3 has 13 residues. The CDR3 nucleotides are TGTGCCACCCGACTCGGCGGCTCCTACGAGCAGTACTTC. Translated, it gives CATRLGGSYEQYF.

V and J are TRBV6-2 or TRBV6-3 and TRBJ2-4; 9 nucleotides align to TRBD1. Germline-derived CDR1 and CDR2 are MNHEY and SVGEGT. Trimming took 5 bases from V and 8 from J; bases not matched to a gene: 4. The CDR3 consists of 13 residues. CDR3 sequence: CASSGGQGYIQYF. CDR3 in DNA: TGTGCCAGCAGTGGGGGACAGGGTTACATTCAGTACTTC.

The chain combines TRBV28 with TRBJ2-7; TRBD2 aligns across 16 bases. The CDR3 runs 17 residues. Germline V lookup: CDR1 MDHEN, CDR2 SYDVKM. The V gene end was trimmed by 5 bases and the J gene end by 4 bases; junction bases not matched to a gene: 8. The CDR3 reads CASSPGLAGGILYEQYF. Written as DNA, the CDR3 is TGTGCCAGCAGTCCGGGACTAGCGGGAGGGATCCTTTACGAGCAGTACTTC.

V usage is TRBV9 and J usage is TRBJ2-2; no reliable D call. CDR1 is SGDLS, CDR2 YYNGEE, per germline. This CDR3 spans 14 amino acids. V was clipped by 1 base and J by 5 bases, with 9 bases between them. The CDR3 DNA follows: TGTGCCAGCAGCGTACAAGCAAGAACCGGGGAGCTGTTTTTT. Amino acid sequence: CASSVQARTGELFF.

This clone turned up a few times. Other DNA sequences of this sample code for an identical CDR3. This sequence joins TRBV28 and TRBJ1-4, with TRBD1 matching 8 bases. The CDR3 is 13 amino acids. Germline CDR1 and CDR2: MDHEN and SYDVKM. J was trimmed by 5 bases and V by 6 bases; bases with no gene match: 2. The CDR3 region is CASSRDRNEKLFF. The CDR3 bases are TGTGCCAGCAGCCGGGACAGGAATGAAAAACTGTTTTTT.

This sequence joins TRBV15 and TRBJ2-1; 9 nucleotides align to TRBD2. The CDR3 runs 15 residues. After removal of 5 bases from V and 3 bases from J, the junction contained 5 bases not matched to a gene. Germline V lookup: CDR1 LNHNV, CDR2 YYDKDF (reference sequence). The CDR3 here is CATSEGSGSYNEQFF. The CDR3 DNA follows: TGTGCCACCAGCGAGGGTAGCGGGAGCTACAATGAGCAGTTCTTC.

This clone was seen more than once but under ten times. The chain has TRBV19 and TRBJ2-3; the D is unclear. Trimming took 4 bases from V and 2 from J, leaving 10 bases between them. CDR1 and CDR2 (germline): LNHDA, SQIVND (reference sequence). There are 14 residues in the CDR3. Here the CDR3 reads CASSRAGYTDTQYF. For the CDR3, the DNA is TGTGCCAGTAGTAGGGCCGGCTACACAGATACGCAGTATTTT.

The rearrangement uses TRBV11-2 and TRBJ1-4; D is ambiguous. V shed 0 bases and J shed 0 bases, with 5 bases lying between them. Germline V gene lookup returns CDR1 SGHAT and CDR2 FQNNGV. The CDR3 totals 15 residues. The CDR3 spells CASSLEGATNEKLFF. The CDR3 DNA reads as TGTGCCAGCAGCTTAGAAGGAGCAACTAATGAAAAACTGTTTTTT.

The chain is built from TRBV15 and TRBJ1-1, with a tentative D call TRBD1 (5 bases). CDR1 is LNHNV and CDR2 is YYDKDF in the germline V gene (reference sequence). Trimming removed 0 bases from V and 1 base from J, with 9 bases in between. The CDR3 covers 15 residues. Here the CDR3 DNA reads TGTGCCACCAGCAGAGAAAGCAGGGCGAACACTGAAGCTTTCTTT. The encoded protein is CATSRESRANTEAFF.

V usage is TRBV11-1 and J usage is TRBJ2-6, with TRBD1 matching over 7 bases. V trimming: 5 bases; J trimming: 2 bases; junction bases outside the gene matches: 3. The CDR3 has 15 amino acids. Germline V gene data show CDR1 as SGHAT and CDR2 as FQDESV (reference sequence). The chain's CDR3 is CASSAQGAGANVLTF. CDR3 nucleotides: TGTGCCAGCAGCGCCCAGGGGGCTGGGGCCAACGTCCTGACTTTC.

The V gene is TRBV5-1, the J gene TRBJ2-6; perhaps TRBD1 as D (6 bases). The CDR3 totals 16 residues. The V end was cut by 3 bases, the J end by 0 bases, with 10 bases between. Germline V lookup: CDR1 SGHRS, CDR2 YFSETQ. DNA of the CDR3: TGCGCCAGCAGCTCGACAGGTTTCTCTGGGGCCAACGTCCTGACTTTC. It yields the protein CASSSTGFSGANVLTF.

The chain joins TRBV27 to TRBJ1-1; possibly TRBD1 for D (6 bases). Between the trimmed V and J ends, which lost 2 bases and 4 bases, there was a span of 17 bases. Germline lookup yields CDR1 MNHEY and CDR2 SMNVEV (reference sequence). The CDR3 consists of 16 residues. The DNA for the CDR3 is TGTGCCAGCAGTTTAGGGTCCGGGGGCGGGGGCACTGAAGCTTTCTTT. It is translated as CASSLGSGGGGTEAFF.

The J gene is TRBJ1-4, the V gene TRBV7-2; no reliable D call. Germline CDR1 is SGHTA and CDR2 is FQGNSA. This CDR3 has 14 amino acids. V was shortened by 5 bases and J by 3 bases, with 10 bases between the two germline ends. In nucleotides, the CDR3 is TGTGCCAGCAGCCCCGACACGTCTAATGAAAAACTGTTTTTT. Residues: CASSPDTSNEKLFF.

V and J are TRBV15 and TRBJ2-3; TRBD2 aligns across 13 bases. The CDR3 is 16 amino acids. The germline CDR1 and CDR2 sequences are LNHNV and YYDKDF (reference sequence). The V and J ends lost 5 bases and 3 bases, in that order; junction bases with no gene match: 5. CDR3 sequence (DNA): TGTGCCACCAGCGGCGGGACTAGCGGGACAACAGATACGCAGTATTTT. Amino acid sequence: CATSGGTSGTTDTQYF.

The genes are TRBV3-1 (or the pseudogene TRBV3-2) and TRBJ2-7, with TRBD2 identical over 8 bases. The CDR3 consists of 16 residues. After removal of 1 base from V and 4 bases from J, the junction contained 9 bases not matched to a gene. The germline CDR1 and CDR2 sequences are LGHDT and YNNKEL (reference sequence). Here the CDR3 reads CASSQAVAAGAYEQYF. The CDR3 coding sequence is TGTGCCAGCAGCCAAGCTGTGGCAGCGGGAGCGTACGAGCAGTACTTC.

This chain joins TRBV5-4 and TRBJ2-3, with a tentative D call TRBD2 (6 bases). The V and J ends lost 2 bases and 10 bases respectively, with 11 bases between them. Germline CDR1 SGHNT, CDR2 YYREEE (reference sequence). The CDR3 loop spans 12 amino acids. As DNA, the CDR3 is TGTGCCAGCAGCTTCGGGGGAGGCCCGCAGTATTTT. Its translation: CASSFGGGPQYF.

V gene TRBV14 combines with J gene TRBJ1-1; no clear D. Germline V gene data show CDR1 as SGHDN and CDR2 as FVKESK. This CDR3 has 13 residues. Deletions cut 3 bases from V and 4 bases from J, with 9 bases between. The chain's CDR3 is CASSQSRSTEAFF. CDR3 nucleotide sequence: TGTGCCAGCAGCCAGTCGAGGAGCACTGAAGCTTTCTTT.

CDR3 sequence (DNA): TGTGCCAGCAGCGTAGACTGGAGCGGATACAATGAGCAGTTCTTC. Its protein is CASSVDWSGYNEQFF. This sequence joins TRBV9 and TRBJ2-1, with D perhaps matching TRBD2 (5 bases). Germline lookup yields CDR1 SGDLS and CDR2 YYNGEE. The CDR3 covers 15 residues. The V end was cut by 0 bases, the J end by 4 bases, with 11 bases between. The full variable domain, rest sourced from reference TRBV9 and TRBJ2-1, is DSGVTQTPKHLITATGQRVTLRCSPRSGDLSVYWYQQSLDQGLQFLIQYYNGEERAKGNILERFSAQQFPDLHSELNLSSLELGDSALYFCASSVDWSGYNEQFFGPGTRLTVL.

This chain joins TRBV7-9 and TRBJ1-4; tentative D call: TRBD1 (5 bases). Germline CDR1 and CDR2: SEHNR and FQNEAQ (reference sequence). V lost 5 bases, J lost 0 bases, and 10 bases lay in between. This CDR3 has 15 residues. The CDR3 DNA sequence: TGTGCCAGCAGCCACAGGAACCCAACTAATGAAAAACTGTTTTTT. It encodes CASSHRNPTNEKLFF.